This TCR beta chain is from a study of control samples from healthy donors and cancer patients. This CDR3 region has 18 residues. Germline V lookup: CDR1 LNHDA, CDR2 SQIVND (reference sequence). The ends were cut back, 0 bases at V and 4 bases at J, with 20 bases in the middle. Repertoires were generated with immunoSEQ multiplex PCR, while TCRdb's copy carries only in-frame clones and drops some. The repertoire consists of hundreds of thousands of clones, with over 70% occurring once and the leading ten covering less than 15%. The sample holds one count of this clone. The chain uses TRBV19 and TRBJ2-3, with D maybe TRBD2 (7 bases). Sequenced: PBMCs. The origin of this receptor is a woman aged 60-75 years with lung cancer. The CDR3 loop is CASSIEVRRGGSADTQYF. For the CDR3, the DNA is TGTGCCAGTAGTATAGAAGTTCGGAGGGGGGGCTCGGCAGATACGCAGTATTTT.